The 13 T cell receptor beta chains presented below share a single source sample, sequenced in a study of blood T cell repertoires in COVID-19 (dated by TCRdb to the early 2020s). Library construction relied on the immunoSEQ multiplex PCR assay. Held by TCRdb, this immuneACCESS table contains in-frame sequences only and omits some clones. Under half of the omission traces to an unresolved V gene where checked; the cause of the rest is unknown. Within this sample are tens of thousands of clones, with about 87% of them counted one time only. Of the sample, more than 6.5% is held by the ten largest clones. The sequencing sample was made of peripheral blood. These receptors were obtained from a human donor with active COVID-19. The donor label of this sample is uncertain.

The genes are TRBV5-4 and TRBJ2-2; the match to TRBD2 covers 13 bases. Germline CDR1 and CDR2: SGHNT and YYREEE (reference sequence). V was clipped by 5 bases and J by 4 bases; unmatched bases: 8. CDR3 length equals 17 residues. The CDR3 DNA sequence: TGTGCCAGCAGTTGGGGACTAGCGGGGAAGGGCACCGGGGAGCTGTTTTTT. This codes for CASSWGLAGKGTGELFF.

J is TRBJ1-6 and V is TRBV11-2; TRBD1 is a possible D gene (6 bases). Per the germline V gene, CDR1 is SGHAT and CDR2 is FQNNGV. The CDR3 is made up of 13 amino acids. Trimming took 4 bases from V and 12 from J, leaving 13 bases between them. DNA of the CDR3: TGTGCCAGCAGCTATAACAGGGCGGAACCCCTCCACTTT. Translating gives CASSYNRAEPLHF.

This chain joins TRBV7-8 and TRBJ2-3, with 11 bases that match TRBD2. Losses at the gene ends were 2 bases for V and 5 bases for J; bases not matched to a gene: 9. The CDR3 extends over 17 amino acids. Germline CDR1 reads SGHVS; CDR2 reads FQNEAQ. CDR3 region: CASSLNRLAGGGDTQYF. The CDR3, as DNA: TGTGCCAGCAGCTTAAATCGCCTAGCGGGAGGAGGAGATACGCAGTATTTT.

The rearrangement joins TRBV5-1 to TRBJ2-3, with 7 bases aligning to TRBD1. Trimming cost V 6 bases and J 9 bases; bases outside gene matches: 4. CDR1 and CDR2 (germline): SGHRS, YFSETQ. The CDR3 loop spans 11 amino acids. The DNA for the CDR3 is TGCGCCAGCACGACAGGGTTAACGCAGTATTTT. It yields the protein CASTTGLTQYF.

V is TRBV2 and J is TRBJ1-5, with D uncertain. CDR3 length: 13 amino acids. V was cut by 3 bases and J by 2 bases, with 5 bases left in between. Germline-derived CDR1 and CDR2 are SNHLY and FYNNEI. CDR3 in DNA: TGTGCCAGCAGTGACTCCGGCAATCAGCCCCAGCATTTT. It is translated as CASSDSGNQPQHF.

The rearrangement links TRBV4-2 to TRBJ2-7, with D possibly matching TRBD2 (5 bases). V gave up 5 bases and J gave up 4 bases, with 18 bases separating them. Germline V lookup: CDR1 LGHNA, CDR2 YNFKEQ. CDR3 length: 15 residues. The CDR3 bases are TGTGCCAGCAGCGGAGGCGGCCGGAATTTTTACGAGCAGTACTTC. It encodes CASSGGGRNFYEQYF.

In DNA, the CDR3 is TGTGCCAGTAGTACGGGAGGACAGGGAATCAATGAGCAGTTCTTC. Amino acids: CASSTGGQGINEQFF. The chain has TRBV19 and TRBJ2-1, with D perhaps matching TRBD1 (8 bases). Germline-derived CDR1 and CDR2 are LNHDA and SQIVND (reference sequence). This CDR3 has 15 residues. V lost 4 bases to trimming and J lost 6 bases, with 16 bases between them.

This clone has a handful of counts. The V call is TRBV9, the J call TRBJ2-2, with 7 bases identical to TRBD2. Germline V gene sequence: CDR1 SGDLS, CDR2 YYNGEE. The length of the CDR3 is 18 residues. The trim removed 4 bases at V and 5 bases at J, leaving 17 bases unmatched. CDR3 nucleotides: TGTGCCAGCAGCTCAGGAAGTCCCAGACTAGCCGCGACCGGGGAGCTGTTTTTT. It codes for CASSSGSPRLAATGELFF.

V usage is TRBV5-1 and J usage is TRBJ1-1; TRBD1 is a possible D gene (5 bases). This CDR3 is 15 amino acids long. Germline CDR1 reads SGHRS; CDR2 reads YFSETQ. V was trimmed by 4 bases and J by 6 bases, leaving 19 bases between them. The CDR3 sequence is CASSPRTSLKAEAFF. CDR3 sequence (DNA): TGCGCCAGCAGCCCTAGGACATCTCTCAAGGCTGAAGCTTTCTTT.

The chain carries TRBV7-3 and TRBJ2-1, with a weak D call TRBD1 (6 bases). Deletions cut 1 base from V and 8 bases from J, with 12 bases between. The CDR3 is made up of 14 amino acids. The germline gives CDR1 SGHTA, CDR2 FQGTGA. CDR3 DNA sequence: TGTGCCAGCAGCTTAAGACCAGGGGTCGATGAGCAGTTCTTC. Protein product: CASSLRPGVDEQFF. Full variable domain (outside the CDR3, taken from reference TRBV7-3 and TRBJ2-1): GAGVSQTPSNKVTEKGKYVELRCDPISGHTALYWYRQSLGQGPEFLIYFQGTGAADDSGLPNDRFFAVRPEGSVSTLKIQRTERGDSAVYLCASSLRPGVDEQFFGPGTRLTVL.

The rearrangement uses TRBV19 and TRBJ2-1, with D hard to call. Germline loops: CDR1 LNHDA, CDR2 SQIVND (reference sequence). Trimming pared 0 bases from V and 1 base from J, leaving 13 bases between. The CDR3 is 17 residues long. DNA of the CDR3: TGTGCCAGTAGTATAGATCGAGCTATCGGGTCCTACAATGAGCAGTTCTTC. The encoded protein is CASSIDRAIGSYNEQFF.

The genes are TRBV7-2 and TRBJ2-4; D is uncertain. From germline, CDR1 is SGHTA and CDR2 FQGNSA. The CDR3 covers 14 residues. Trimming shortened V by 5 bases and J by 2 bases, and 10 bases separated the two germline ends. CDR3 bases: TGTGCCAGCAGCCCCCCCGGTTCCAAAAACATTCAGTACTTC. Protein: CASSPPGSKNIQYF.

The chain has TRBV12-5 and TRBJ2-5, with D possibly being TRBD2 (5 bases). Deletions cut 8 bases from V and 7 bases from J, with 20 bases between. This CDR3 has 14 residues. Per the germline V gene, CDR1 is LGHNT and CDR2 is FRNRAP. CDR3 sequence (DNA): TGTGCTAGTTCCCGAACGGACTCGATCGGGACCCAGTACTTC. It translates to CASSRTDSIGTQYF.